A selection of T cell receptor beta chains follows, all from one sample in a study of cytomegalovirus exposure and HLA in healthy donors. Here immunoSEQ multiplex PCR was the method, and the copy in TCRdb shows in-frame clones only, minus some. The table shows around 40,000 clones, with 60% to 80% occurring only once. Sequences were obtained from PBMCs. Every receptor here comes from a young man in good health and CMV-seronegative. CDR3s include the opening cysteine and the closing phenylalanine or tryptophan. The order of the fields is J gene, D gene, V gene, CDR3 length, clone size, CDR3 DNA, CDR3 protein. D genes are given only for firm matches. Some rows mark clone size as missing; the rest say once, few, many or name a class of expanded clone.

j_call: TRBJ1-6
d_call: TRBD1
v_call: TRBV6-7
cdr3_length: 19
clone_size: -
cdr3_nt: TGTGCCAGCAGTTACCTTTTAAGCCCCAAGACAGGGGAGAATTCACCCCTCCACTTT
cdr3_aa: CASSYLLSPKTGENSPLHF

j_call: TRBJ2-5
d_call: TRBD1
v_call: TRBV6-1
cdr3_length: 16
clone_size: few
cdr3_nt: TGTGCCAGCAGTGGTTCGGACAGGGAGTACCAAGAGACCCAGTACTTC
cdr3_aa: CASSGSDREYQETQYF

j_call: TRBJ2-2
d_call: -
v_call: TRBV6-5
cdr3_length: 15
clone_size: -
cdr3_nt: TGTGCCAGCAGTTACTCGGGCAGGAACACCGGGGAGCTGTTTTTT
cdr3_aa: CASSYSGRNTGELFF

j_call: TRBJ2-1
d_call: -
v_call: TRBV9
cdr3_length: 14
clone_size: -
cdr3_nt: TGTGCCAGCAGCCAGGTAAGCCCCTACAATGAGCAGTTCTTC
cdr3_aa: CASSQVSPYNEQFF

j_call: TRBJ2-7
d_call: -
v_call: TRBV4-1
cdr3_length: 14
clone_size: few
cdr3_nt: TGCGCCAGCAGCCAGGATTTTTGGGCCTACGAGCAGTACTTC
cdr3_aa: CASSQDFWAYEQYF

j_call: TRBJ1-1
d_call: TRBD1
v_call: TRBV4-3
cdr3_length: 15
clone_size: -
cdr3_nt: TGCGCCAGCAGCCAAGAACACAGGGGAGACACTGAAGCTTTCTTT
cdr3_aa: CASSQEHRGDTEAFF

j_call: TRBJ2-5
d_call: TRBD1
v_call: TRBV6-4
cdr3_length: 13
clone_size: -
cdr3_nt: TGTGCCAGCAGTGGGGACAGAGGGGAGACCCAGTACTTC
cdr3_aa: CASSGDRGETQYF

j_call: TRBJ2-6
d_call: -
v_call: TRBV29-1
cdr3_length: 16
clone_size: -
cdr3_nt: TGCAGCGTTCCGATCGATCAGGTTTCTGGGGCCAACGTCCTGACTTTC
cdr3_aa: CSVPIDQVSGANVLTF

j_call: TRBJ2-3
d_call: TRBD2
v_call: TRBV28
cdr3_length: 15
clone_size: -
cdr3_nt: TGTGCCAGCCGAATAGCGGGAGATCCGGCAGATACGCAGTATTTT
cdr3_aa: CASRIAGDPADTQYF

j_call: TRBJ1-1
d_call: -
v_call: TRBV27
cdr3_length: 12
clone_size: -
cdr3_nt: TGTGCCAGCGGTCCGGGGTACACTGAAGCTTTCTTT
cdr3_aa: CASGPGYTEAFF

j_call: TRBJ1-4
d_call: TRBD1
v_call: TRBV18
cdr3_length: 14
clone_size: -
cdr3_nt: TGTGCCAGCTCACCCGGACAGGGGAATGAAAAACTGTTTTTT
cdr3_aa: CASSPGQGNEKLFF

j_call: TRBJ1-2
d_call: TRBD1
v_call: TRBV19
cdr3_length: 15
clone_size: few
cdr3_nt: TGTGCCAGTAGTAGCGGACAGGCCGGAAACTATGGCTACACCTTC
cdr3_aa: CASSSGQAGNYGYTF

j_call: TRBJ2-1
d_call: -
v_call: TRBV4-3
cdr3_length: 14
clone_size: medium-sized
cdr3_nt: TGCGCCAGCAGCCCTTCGTCCTCCTACAATGAGCAGTTCTTC
cdr3_aa: CASSPSSSYNEQFF

j_call: TRBJ1-1
d_call: -
v_call: TRBV28
cdr3_length: 13
clone_size: -
cdr3_nt: TGTGCCAGCATCGTCCAGGGGAACACTGAAGCTTTCTTT
cdr3_aa: CASIVQGNTEAFF

j_call: TRBJ2-5
d_call: TRBD2
v_call: TRBV2
cdr3_length: 12
clone_size: -
cdr3_nt: TGTGCCAGCAGTGAAAGCGGGGGGGGCCAGTACTTC
cdr3_aa: CASSESGGGQYF

j_call: TRBJ2-6
d_call: -
v_call: TRBV6-5
cdr3_length: 14
clone_size: -
cdr3_nt: TGTGCCAGCAACAACGGGGCTGGGGCCAACGTCCTGACTTTC
cdr3_aa: CASNNGAGANVLTF

j_call: TRBJ1-1
d_call: -
v_call: TRBV4-3
cdr3_length: 15
clone_size: few
cdr3_nt: TGCGCCAGCAGCCAAGTCGACAGGCGGGACACTGAAGCTTTCTTT
cdr3_aa: CASSQVDRRDTEAFF

j_call: TRBJ1-1
d_call: TRBD1
v_call: TRBV29-1
cdr3_length: 14
clone_size: -
cdr3_nt: TGCAGCGTTAGGACAGGGCGGATGAACACTGAAGCTTTCTTT
cdr3_aa: CSVRTGRMNTEAFF

j_call: TRBJ1-3
d_call: TRBD1
v_call: TRBV7-9
cdr3_length: 14
clone_size: large
cdr3_nt: TGTGCCAGCAGTTCAGGGGGCTCTGGAAACACCATATATTTT
cdr3_aa: CASSSGGSGNTIYF

j_call: TRBJ2-5
d_call: -
v_call: TRBV5-5
cdr3_length: 12
clone_size: few
cdr3_nt: TGTGCCAGCAGCCATAGCCAAGAGACCCAGTACTTC
cdr3_aa: CASSHSQETQYF

j_call: TRBJ2-7
d_call: TRBD1
v_call: TRBV2
cdr3_length: 14
clone_size: -
cdr3_nt: TGTGCCAGCAGACCCGACAGGGCCAAGGCACGGCAGTACTTC
cdr3_aa: CASRPDRAKARQYF

j_call: TRBJ2-3
d_call: -
v_call: TRBV2
cdr3_length: 15
clone_size: once
cdr3_nt: TGTGCCAGCAGTGAAATGAGGGGGATCACAGATACGCAGTATTTT
cdr3_aa: CASSEMRGITDTQYF

j_call: TRBJ2-2
d_call: -
v_call: TRBV6-5
cdr3_length: 13
clone_size: few
cdr3_nt: TGTGCCAGCAGTTACAGTACGGCCGGGGAGCTGTTTTTT
cdr3_aa: CASSYSTAGELFF

j_call: TRBJ2-3
d_call: TRBD2
v_call: TRBV25-1
cdr3_length: 14
clone_size: -
cdr3_nt: TGTGCCAGCGATAGCGGGGGTACCACAGATACGCAGTATTTT
cdr3_aa: CASDSGGTTDTQYF

j_call: TRBJ1-6
d_call: -
v_call: TRBV2
cdr3_length: 16
clone_size: -
cdr3_nt: TGTGCCAGCAGTGAAGCCTCAGGGGCCTATAATTCACCCCTCCACTTT
cdr3_aa: CASSEASGAYNSPLHF

j_call: TRBJ2-7
d_call: -
v_call: TRBV21-1
cdr3_length: 15
clone_size: -
cdr3_nt: TGTGCCAGCAGCAATTTAGACAGGGACCACTACGAGCAGTACTTC
cdr3_aa: CASSNLDRDHYEQYF

j_call: TRBJ1-1
d_call: -
v_call: TRBV19
cdr3_length: 13
clone_size: -
cdr3_nt: TGTGCCAGTAGTATTAACGGGAACACTGAAGCTTTCTTT
cdr3_aa: CASSINGNTEAFF

j_call: TRBJ1-2
d_call: TRBD1
v_call: TRBV5-1
cdr3_length: 15
clone_size: -
cdr3_nt: TGCGCCAGCAGCTCGGGACAGGGGAACGACTATGGCTACACCTTC
cdr3_aa: CASSSGQGNDYGYTF

j_call: TRBJ2-1
d_call: -
v_call: TRBV15
cdr3_length: 17
clone_size: few
cdr3_nt: TGTGCCACCAGCAGGTCCACTCAACAGGTTCCCTACAATGAGCAGTTCTTC
cdr3_aa: CATSRSTQQVPYNEQFF

j_call: TRBJ2-3
d_call: -
v_call: TRBV29-1
cdr3_length: 15
clone_size: -
cdr3_nt: TGCAGCGTTAGGTCCGCGGGGCGTGGCACAGATACGCAGTATTTT
cdr3_aa: CSVRSAGRGTDTQYF

j_call: TRBJ2-1
d_call: -
v_call: TRBV18
cdr3_length: 12
clone_size: medium-sized
cdr3_nt: TGTGCCAGCTCACCAGGGAGCAATGAGCAGTTCTTC
cdr3_aa: CASSPGSNEQFF

j_call: TRBJ1-5
d_call: -
v_call: TRBV4-1
cdr3_length: 15
clone_size: -
cdr3_nt: TGCGCCAGCAGCCAAGGTACTTTCCGGCAGGAGCCCCAGCATTTT
cdr3_aa: CASSQGTFRQEPQHF

j_call: TRBJ2-5
d_call: -
v_call: TRBV7-6
cdr3_length: 12
clone_size: -
cdr3_nt: TGTGCCAGCAGACAGACGGTAGGGACCCAGTACTTC
cdr3_aa: CASRQTVGTQYF

j_call: TRBJ2-7
d_call: TRBD1
v_call: TRBV6-4
cdr3_length: 15
clone_size: -
cdr3_nt: TGTGCCAGCAGTGACCCTGGGACAGGGACCTACGAGCAGTACTTC
cdr3_aa: CASSDPGTGTYEQYF

j_call: TRBJ2-1
d_call: TRBD2
v_call: TRBV11-2
cdr3_length: 15
clone_size: -
cdr3_nt: TGTGCCAGCAGCTTGGCTAGCGGGGCGTACAATGAGCAGTTCTTC
cdr3_aa: CASSLASGAYNEQFF

j_call: TRBJ1-5
d_call: -
v_call: TRBV28
cdr3_length: 17
clone_size: -
cdr3_nt: TGTGCCAGCAGTTTAATCCCAACCAACAGGAACAATCAGCCCCAGCATTTT
cdr3_aa: CASSLIPTNRNNQPQHF

j_call: TRBJ2-1
d_call: TRBD1
v_call: TRBV27
cdr3_length: 15
clone_size: few
cdr3_nt: TGTGCCAGCAGTTTTGGGGACAGGGGGCGAAATGAGCAGTTCTTC
cdr3_aa: CASSFGDRGRNEQFF

j_call: TRBJ1-1
d_call: -
v_call: TRBV5-1
cdr3_length: 14
clone_size: -
cdr3_nt: TGCGCCAGCAGGGTCGGACAACTGAACACTGAAGCTTTCTTT
cdr3_aa: CASRVGQLNTEAFF

j_call: TRBJ2-2
d_call: TRBD1
v_call: TRBV2
cdr3_length: 15
clone_size: -
cdr3_nt: TGTGCCAGCATGGGACAGGGGGCAGGGACCGGGGAGCTGTTTTTT
cdr3_aa: CASMGQGAGTGELFF

j_call: TRBJ2-1
d_call: -
v_call: TRBV28
cdr3_length: 10
clone_size: -
cdr3_nt: TGTGCCAGCAAGCTGCGGGAGCAGTTCTTC
cdr3_aa: CASKLREQFF

j_call: TRBJ1-2
d_call: -
v_call: TRBV5-4
cdr3_length: 14
clone_size: -
cdr3_nt: TGTGCCAGCAGCTTGATCCCCTCTAACTATGGCTACACCTTC
cdr3_aa: CASSLIPSNYGYTF

j_call: TRBJ1-1
d_call: -
v_call: TRBV9
cdr3_length: 14
clone_size: -
cdr3_nt: TGTGCCAGCAGCGTAGGGGGCAGGAACACTGAAGCTTTCTTT
cdr3_aa: CASSVGGRNTEAFF

j_call: TRBJ2-3
d_call: TRBD1
v_call: TRBV10-1
cdr3_length: 13
clone_size: -
cdr3_nt: TGCGCCAGCAGCCGACAGGGCGCAGATACGCAGTATTTT
cdr3_aa: CASSRQGADTQYF

j_call: TRBJ1-3
d_call: -
v_call: TRBV29-1
cdr3_length: 12
clone_size: once
cdr3_nt: TGCAGCGTTGGGCCCTCTGGAAACACCATATATTTT
cdr3_aa: CSVGPSGNTIYF

j_call: TRBJ1-2
d_call: -
v_call: TRBV6-1
cdr3_length: 14
clone_size: -
cdr3_nt: TGTGCCAGCAGTGAAGACGGACAGCCCTATGGCTACACCTTC
cdr3_aa: CASSEDGQPYGYTF

j_call: TRBJ1-1
d_call: -
v_call: TRBV6-6
cdr3_length: 12
clone_size: -
cdr3_nt: TGTGCCAGCACCCTTCTTACATCTGAAGCTTTCTTT
cdr3_aa: CASTLLTSEAFF

j_call: TRBJ1-5
d_call: TRBD1
v_call: TRBV15
cdr3_length: 15
clone_size: -
cdr3_nt: TGTGCCACCAGCAGGATAGACAGGGGAAAACAGCCCCAGCATTTT
cdr3_aa: CATSRIDRGKQPQHF

j_call: TRBJ1-2
d_call: -
v_call: TRBV20-1
cdr3_length: 10
clone_size: -
cdr3_nt: TGCAGTGCTAGACCAGGGGTGCACACCTTC
cdr3_aa: CSARPGVHTF